Listed below are T cell receptor beta chains from one sample, sequenced in a study of blood T cell repertoires in COVID-19. Generated by immunoSEQ multiplex PCR, the TCRdb table keeps only in-frame clones and is missing some. This sample has about 130,000 clones, with around nine tenths found just once. Sequenced sample: peripheral blood. Receptors originate from a man aged 50 to 59 with active COVID-19. CDR3s include the opening cysteine and the closing phenylalanine or tryptophan. The D gene is left open where the match is weak. Some rows have no size entry. The others give once, few or many, or a class for an expanded clone.

abundance	d_gene	j_gene	v_gene	CDR3nt	CDR3aa
-	TRBD2	TRBJ2-5	TRBV3-1/TRBV3-2	TGTGCCAGCAGTCAAGGGACTAGCGGGACAGGTAGAGAGACCCAGTACTTC	CASSQGTSGTGRETQYF
-	TRBD2	TRBJ2-5	TRBV7-9	TGTGCCAGCAGCCCGAGACTAGCGGGAGAAACCGGGGAGGAGACCCAGTACTTC	CASSPRLAGETGEETQYF
-	TRBD1	TRBJ1-1	TRBV3-1/TRBV3-2	TGTGCCAGCAGCCTGTTGACAGGGGAAGCTTTCTTT	CASSLLTGEAFF
-	-	TRBJ2-3	TRBV5-1	TGCGCCAGCAAGGTTAGCGCCACAGATACGCAGTATTTT	CASKVSATDTQYF
-	-	TRBJ2-2	TRBV5-1	TGCGCCAGCAGCTTACCGGGACTTTCGAGCACCGGGGAGCTGTTTTTT	CASSLPGLSSTGELFF
-	TRBD2	TRBJ2-1	TRBV9	TGTGCCAGCAGCGGCCCACCCGGCGGGAGTTACAATGAGCAGTTCTTC	CASSGPPGGSYNEQFF
-	TRBD1	TRBJ2-3	TRBV15	TGTGCCACCAGCAGAGGCCCCGGGACAGACACAGATACGCAGTATTTT	CATSRGPGTDTDTQYF
-	TRBD2	TRBJ2-3	TRBV29-1	TGCAGCGTTGCGGGACTAGCGGGGGGGCCAATGCAGTATTTT	CSVAGLAGGPMQYF
once	-	TRBJ1-5	TRBV19	TGTGCCAGTAGTATGAGAGGAGAACAGCCCCAGCATTTT	CASSMRGEQPQHF
-	-	TRBJ1-3	TRBV7-9	TGTGCCAGCAGCCACGGTCGGAGCTCTGGAAACACCATATATTTT	CASSHGRSSGNTIYF
-	-	TRBJ1-1	TRBV25-1	TGTGCCAGCAGGAAAATAGCGTCTACTGAAGCTTTCTTT	CASRKIASTEAFF
-	TRBD2	TRBJ2-1	TRBV4-2	TGTGCCAGCAGCCAAGAGAGGGCGACTAGCGGGGGGTCACAGTTCTTC	CASSQERATSGGSQFF
-	-	TRBJ1-1	TRBV27	TGTGCCAGCAGTTTCGGAGCGATGAACACTGAAGCTTTCTTT	CASSFGAMNTEAFF
many	-	TRBJ2-7	TRBV6-5	TGTGCCAGCTGGTCGAGTGGCGGGGGCACCTACGAGCAGTACTTC	CASWSSGGGTYEQYF
-	-	TRBJ1-5	TRBV12-3/TRBV12-4	TGTGCCAGCAGTCCGCAGGGTTTGAACCAGCATTTT	CASSPQGLNQHF
-	-	TRBJ2-5	TRBV7-6	TGTGCCAGCAGCACCCAGACAGGAATAGGCGAGACCCAGTACTTC	CASSTQTGIGETQYF
-	TRBD1	TRBJ1-1	TRBV10-2	TGCGCCAGCAGTGAGACAGGGGACACTGAAGCTTTCTTT	CASSETGDTEAFF
-	TRBD1	TRBJ1-5	TRBV4-1	TGCGCCAGCAGCCAGGGGGGACAGGGTGAGCCGAGCAATCAGCCCCAGCATTTT	CASSQGGQGEPSNQPQHF
-	-	TRBJ2-5	TRBV27	TGTGCCAGCACCAATCTCAGGGGCACCCAGTACTTC	CASTNLRGTQYF
-	-	TRBJ2-5	TRBV15	TGTGCCACCAGCAGAGATCCCTCTAGGGAGACCCAGTACTTC	CATSRDPSRETQYF
-	TRBD2	TRBJ2-1	TRBV7-3	TGTGCCAGCAGCTTCCGGACTAGCGGCTACAATGAGCAGTTCTTC	CASSFRTSGYNEQFF
-	-	TRBJ1-2	TRBV19	TGTGCCAGTAGCGGGTCCTATGGCTACACCTTC	CASSGSYGYTF
-	-	TRBJ2-7	TRBV12-3/TRBV12-4	TGTGCCAGCAGATACAGGGTAACCTACGAGCAGTACTTC	CASRYRVTYEQYF
-	TRBD2	TRBJ2-7	TRBV6-5	TGTGCCAGCGAGCCGACTAGCGCCGCCTACGAGCAGTACTTC	CASEPTSAAYEQYF
-	-	TRBJ1-4	TRBV12-5	TGTGCTAGTGGTCGAGCCCACCAAGGAGATACTAATGAAAAACTGTTTTTT	CASGRAHQGDTNEKLFF
-	-	TRBJ1-6	TRBV6-5	TGTGCCAGCAGGGACCAAGTTCAGGGTTCACCCCTCCACTTT	CASRDQVQGSPLHF
-	-	TRBJ1-6	TRBV19	TGTGCCAGTAGTATACCAGGCTATTCACCCCTCCACTTT	CASSIPGYSPLHF
-	-	TRBJ1-2	TRBV20-1	TGCAGTGCTAGTAAGACAGCGTCGAGCTATGGCTACACCTTC	CSASKTASSYGYTF
-	-	TRBJ1-4	TRBV5-1	TGCGCCAGCAGCTTGGGTCGGAATGAAAAACTGTTTTTT	CASSLGRNEKLFF
-	-	TRBJ2-1	TRBV5-1	TGCGCCAGCAGCTTGTTTTCCACGGGGGTATACAATGAGCAGTTCTTC	CASSLFSTGVYNEQFF
-	-	TRBJ1-5	TRBV12-5	TGTGCTAGTGGTTATAGGGGGAATCAGCCCCAGCATTTT	CASGYRGNQPQHF
-	TRBD2	TRBJ2-3	TRBV3-1/TRBV3-2	TGTGCCAGCAGGCCCGGGGGGGCTGGCGCAGATACGCAGTATTTT	CASRPGGAGADTQYF
few	TRBD2	TRBJ2-7	TRBV5-1	TGCGCCAGCAGCTCACTCTACCTAGCGGGCGAGCAGTACTTC	CASSSLYLAGEQYF
-	TRBD1	TRBJ2-3	TRBV19	TGTGCCAGTAGTATGGGGGACAGGGCCACAGATACGCAGTATTTT	CASSMGDRATDTQYF